Detailed here is one T cell receptor (beta chain). This sample was taken from a study of technical replicates of blood from several donors. The CDR3 covers 15 residues. The V and J ends lost 0 bases and 1 base respectively, with 10 bases between them. Germline values: CDR1 SGDLS, CDR2 YYNGEE. Measured with immunoSEQ multiplex PCR; TCRdb has only the in-frame clones, and not every one. This table holds around 80,000 clones, 93% found once. The sequencing sample was made of T cells isolated from PBMCs. The source is a human donor in good health. The chain couples TRBV9 to TRBJ1-1; D gene uncertain. CDR3 in amino acids: CASSVVGGENTEAFF. In DNA form, the CDR3 reads TGTGCCAGCAGCGTAGTCGGCGGTGAGAACACTGAAGCTTTCTTT.